This T cell receptor beta chain was observed in a study of T-cell reconstitution after alpha-beta-depleted transplantation in children. Points from the study as a whole: About two months after transplant, alpha-beta T cells reportedly came from several hundred expanded graft clones. TCRbeta diversity was high at day 60 in some patients (a result of surviving recipient T cells and thymic progenitors). A year had passed since transplant, and T-cell counts and diversity by then came mostly from newly produced T cells.

Per germline, CDR1 SQVTM and CDR2 ANQGSEA. Between the trimmed V and J ends, which lost 8 bases and 2 bases, there was a span of 17 bases. The CDR3 length is 14 residues. Concerning this clonotype itself: Its specificity is unknown.

Using unique molecular identifiers, the investigators prepared the TCRbeta library. TCRdb ran MiXCR on the PCR reads and lists one entry per CDR3 protein. This table holds about a million distinct CDR3 sequences, roughly 29% found once. The chain joins TRBV29-1 to TRBJ2-3, with D possibly being TRBD1 (5 bases). The input for sequencing was PBMCs, mostly from graft donor cells, taken 360 days after TCRalphabeta/CD19-depleted stem cell transplant. The source is a boy in the first two years of life who had a stem cell transplant for SCID, so the T cells may come from the graft donor. In DNA, the CDR3 is TGCAGCTATCACAGGTCCCTTCTCACAGATACGCAGTATTTT. This translates into CSYHRSLLTDTQYF.